This T cell receptor (beta chain) comes out of a study of cytomegalovirus exposure and HLA in healthy donors. Vbeta (60) and Jbeta (13) primers were used in the PCR. Clones were read by immunoSEQ multiplex PCR, and TCRdb kept only the in-frame ones, dropping some. The table includes over 100,000 clones, approximately 70% detected once. Points from the study as a whole: Common viral pathogens seemed, in a later analysis, to connect with several of the most significant clusters. TCR beta chains numbering more than 150 were designated cytomegalovirus-associated.

Of note for this clone: Its specificity is not known.

The CDR3 has 15 residues. CDR1 SGHNT and CDR2 YYREEE come from the germline V gene (reference sequence). Trimming cost V 0 bases and J 7 bases, with 17 bases left between them. The chain is built from TRBV5-4 and TRBJ2-7; D is possibly TRBD2 (7 bases). This TCR derives from a young woman in good health and CMV-seronegative. The sequenced sample consisted of PBMCs. The CDR3 DNA follows: TGTGCCAGCAGCTTGGAGGGGGGAGGGCCGGGAGAGCAGTACTTC. Translation gives CASSLEGGGPGEQYF. The complete variable domain, with remaining parts taken from reference TRBV5-4 and TRBJ2-7, reads ETGVTQSPTHLIKTRGQQVTLRCSSQSGHNTVSWYQQALGQGPQFIFQYYREEENGRGNFPPRFSGLQFPNYSSELNVNALELDDSALYLCASSLEGGGPGEQYFGPGTRLTVT.